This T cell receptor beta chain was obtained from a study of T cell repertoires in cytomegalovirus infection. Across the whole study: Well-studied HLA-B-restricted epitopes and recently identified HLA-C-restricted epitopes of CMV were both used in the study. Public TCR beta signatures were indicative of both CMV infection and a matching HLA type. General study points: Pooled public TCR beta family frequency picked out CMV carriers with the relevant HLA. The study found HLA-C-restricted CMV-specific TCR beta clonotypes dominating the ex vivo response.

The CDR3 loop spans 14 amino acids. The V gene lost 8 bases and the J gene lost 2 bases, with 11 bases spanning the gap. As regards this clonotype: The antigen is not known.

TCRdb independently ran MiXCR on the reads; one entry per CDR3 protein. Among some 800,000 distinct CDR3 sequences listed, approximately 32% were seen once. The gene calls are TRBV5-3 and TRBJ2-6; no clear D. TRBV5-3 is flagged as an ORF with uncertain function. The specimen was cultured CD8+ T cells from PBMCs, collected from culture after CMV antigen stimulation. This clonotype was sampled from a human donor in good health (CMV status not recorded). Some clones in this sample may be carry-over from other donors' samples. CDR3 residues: CASSPIAGANVLTF. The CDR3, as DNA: TGTGCCAGCAGCCCAATAGCTGGGGCCAACGTCCTGACTTTC.